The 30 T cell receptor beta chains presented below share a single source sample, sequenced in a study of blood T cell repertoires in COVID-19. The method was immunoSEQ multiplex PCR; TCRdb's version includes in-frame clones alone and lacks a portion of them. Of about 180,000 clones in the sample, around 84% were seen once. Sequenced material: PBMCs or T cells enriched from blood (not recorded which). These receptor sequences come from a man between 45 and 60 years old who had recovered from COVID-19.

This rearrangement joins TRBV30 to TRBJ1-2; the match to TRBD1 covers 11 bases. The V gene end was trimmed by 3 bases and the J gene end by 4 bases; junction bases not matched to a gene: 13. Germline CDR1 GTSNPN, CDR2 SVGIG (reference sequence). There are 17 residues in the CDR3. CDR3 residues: CAWSPLLRDRGIYGYTF. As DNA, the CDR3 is TGTGCCTGGAGCCCTCTCCTCCGGGACAGGGGGATCTATGGCTACACCTTC.

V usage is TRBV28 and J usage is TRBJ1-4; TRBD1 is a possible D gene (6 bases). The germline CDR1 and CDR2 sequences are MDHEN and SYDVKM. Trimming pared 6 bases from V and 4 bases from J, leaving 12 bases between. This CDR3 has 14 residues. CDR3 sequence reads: CASRTTGVNEKLFF. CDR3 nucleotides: TGTGCCAGCAGAACGACAGGCGTTAATGAAAAACTGTTTTTT.

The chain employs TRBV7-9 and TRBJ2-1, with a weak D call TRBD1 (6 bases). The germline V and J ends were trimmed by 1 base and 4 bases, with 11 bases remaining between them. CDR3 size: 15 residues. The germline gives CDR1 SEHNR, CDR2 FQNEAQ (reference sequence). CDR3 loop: CASSLDLQGYNEQFF. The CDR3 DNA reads TGTGCCAGCAGCTTAGATTTGCAGGGGTACAATGAGCAGTTCTTC. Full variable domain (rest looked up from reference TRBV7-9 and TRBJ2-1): DTGVSQNPRHKITKRGQNVTFRCDPISEHNRLYWYRQTLGQGPEFLTYFQNEAQLEKSRLLSDRFSAERPKGSFSTLEIQRTEQGDSAMYLCASSLDLQGYNEQFFGPGTRLTVL.

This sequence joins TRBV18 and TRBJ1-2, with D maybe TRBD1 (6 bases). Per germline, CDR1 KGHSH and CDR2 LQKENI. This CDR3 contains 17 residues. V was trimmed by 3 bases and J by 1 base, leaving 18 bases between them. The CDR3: CASSPELGGAVNYGYTF. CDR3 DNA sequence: TGTGCCAGCTCACCGGAGCTAGGGGGGGCAGTTAACTATGGCTACACCTTC.

DNA of the CDR3: TGCGCCAGCAGTGAGCCGACCGGGACAGGAGGCAATCAGCCCCAGCATTTT. Translating gives CASSEPTGTGGNQPQHF. The rearrangement uses TRBV10-2 and TRBJ1-5, with 8 bases that match TRBD1. CDR3 size: 17 residues. V trimming: 2 bases; J trimming: 2 bases; junction bases outside the gene matches: 8. Per germline, CDR1 WSHSY and CDR2 SAAADI.

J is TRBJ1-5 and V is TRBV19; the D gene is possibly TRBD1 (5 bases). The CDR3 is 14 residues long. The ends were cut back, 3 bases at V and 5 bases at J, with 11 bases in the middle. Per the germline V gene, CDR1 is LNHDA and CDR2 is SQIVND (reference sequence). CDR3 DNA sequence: TGTGCCAGTAGTATCATCGGGGGGGATCAGCCCCAGCATTTT. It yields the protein CASSIIGGDQPQHF.

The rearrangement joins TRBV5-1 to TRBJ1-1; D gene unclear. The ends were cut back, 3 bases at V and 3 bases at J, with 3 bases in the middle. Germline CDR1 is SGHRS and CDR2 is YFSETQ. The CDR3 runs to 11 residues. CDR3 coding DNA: TGCGCCAGCAGCTCTGACACTGAAGCTTTCTTT. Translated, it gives CASSSDTEAFF.

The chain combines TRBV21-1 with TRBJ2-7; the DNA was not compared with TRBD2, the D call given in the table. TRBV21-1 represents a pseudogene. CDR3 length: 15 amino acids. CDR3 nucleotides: TGTGCCAGCAGCACGTTAACACGGAGCTCCTACGAGCAGTACTTC. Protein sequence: CASSTLTRSSYEQYF.

The CDR3 DNA reads as TGTGCCAGCACCTTCGACAGGCGGAACACTGAAGCTTTCTTT. It is translated as CASTFDRRNTEAFF. The chain recombines TRBV2 with TRBJ1-1; a possible D gene is TRBD1 (6 bases). Germline values: CDR1 SNHLY, CDR2 FYNNEI. Between the trimmed V and J ends, which lost 7 bases and 1 base, there was a span of 13 bases. The CDR3 length is 14 residues.

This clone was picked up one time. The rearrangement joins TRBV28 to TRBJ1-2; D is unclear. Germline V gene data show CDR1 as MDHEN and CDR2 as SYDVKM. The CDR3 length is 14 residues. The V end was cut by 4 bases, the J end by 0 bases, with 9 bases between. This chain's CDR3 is CASSSGGTNYGYTF. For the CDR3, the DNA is TGTGCCAGCAGTTCCGGAGGGACTAACTATGGCTACACCTTC.

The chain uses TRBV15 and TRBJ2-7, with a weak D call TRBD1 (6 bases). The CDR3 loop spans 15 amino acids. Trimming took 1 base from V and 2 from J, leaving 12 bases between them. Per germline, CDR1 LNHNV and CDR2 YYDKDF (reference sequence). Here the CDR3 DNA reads TGTGCCACCAGCAGAGCCGGGACAAGAGCCTACGAGCAGTACTTC. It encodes CATSRAGTRAYEQYF. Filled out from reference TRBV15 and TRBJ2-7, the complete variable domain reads DAMVIQNPRYQVTQFGKPVTLSCSQTLNHNVMYWYQQKSSQAPKLLFHYYDKDFNNEADTPDNFQSRRPNTSFCFLDIRSPGLGDTAMYLCATSRAGTRAYEQYFGPGTRLTVT.

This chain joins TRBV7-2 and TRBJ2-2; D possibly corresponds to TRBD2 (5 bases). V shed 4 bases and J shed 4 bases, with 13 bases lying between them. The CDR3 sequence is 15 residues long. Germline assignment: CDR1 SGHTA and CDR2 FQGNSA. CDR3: CASSWLGRGTGELFF. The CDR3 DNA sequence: TGTGCCAGCAGCTGGCTGGGTCGGGGCACCGGGGAGCTGTTTTTT. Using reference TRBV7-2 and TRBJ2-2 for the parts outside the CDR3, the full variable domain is GAGVSQSPSNKVTEKGKDVELRCDPISGHTALYWYRQSLGQGLEFLIYFQGNSAPDKSGLPSDRFSAERTGGSVSTLTIQRTQQEDSAVYLCASSWLGRGTGELFFGEGSRLTVL.

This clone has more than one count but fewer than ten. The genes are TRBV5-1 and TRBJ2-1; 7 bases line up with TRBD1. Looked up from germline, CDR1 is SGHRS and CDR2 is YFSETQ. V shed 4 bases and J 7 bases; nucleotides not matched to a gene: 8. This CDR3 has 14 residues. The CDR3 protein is CASSLDRVGNEQFF. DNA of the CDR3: TGCGCCAGCAGCCTCGACAGGGTCGGGAATGAGCAGTTCTTC.

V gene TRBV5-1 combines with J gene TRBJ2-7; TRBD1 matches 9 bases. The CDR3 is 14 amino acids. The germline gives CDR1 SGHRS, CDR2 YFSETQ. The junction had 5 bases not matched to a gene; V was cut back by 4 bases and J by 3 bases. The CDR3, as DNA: TGCGCCAGCAGCCCGGGACAGGGTGGCTACGAGCAGTACTTC. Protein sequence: CASSPGQGGYEQYF. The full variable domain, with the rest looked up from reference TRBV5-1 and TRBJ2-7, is KAGVTQTPRYLIKTRGQQVTLSCSPISGHRSVSWYQQTPGQGLQFLFEYFSETQRNKGNFPGRFSGRQFSNSRSEMNVSTLELGDSALYLCASSPGQGGYEQYFGPGTRLTVT.

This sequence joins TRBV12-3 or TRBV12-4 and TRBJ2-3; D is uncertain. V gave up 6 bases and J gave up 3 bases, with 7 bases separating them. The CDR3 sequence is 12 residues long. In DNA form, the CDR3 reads TGTGCCAGCAGCCGCGTTACAGATACGCAGTATTTT. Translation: CASSRVTDTQYF.

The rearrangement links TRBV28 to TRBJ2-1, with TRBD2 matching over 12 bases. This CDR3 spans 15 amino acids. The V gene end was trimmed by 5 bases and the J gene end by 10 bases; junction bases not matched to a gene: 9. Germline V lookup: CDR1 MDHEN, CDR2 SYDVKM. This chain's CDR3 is CASSPPSGGAREQFF. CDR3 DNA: TGTGCCAGCAGTCCGCCTAGCGGGGGGGCCAGAGAGCAGTTCTTC.

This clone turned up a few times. CDR3 region: CASSLDWGANYGYTF. The CDR3, as DNA: TGTGCCAGCAGCTTAGATTGGGGGGCTAACTATGGCTACACCTTC. The chain links TRBV11-2 to TRBJ1-2; tentative D call: TRBD1 (5 bases). CDR3 length: 15 residues. The V gene's germline CDR1 is SGHAT and CDR2 FQNNGV. V was shortened by 0 bases and J by 0 bases, with 8 bases between the two germline ends.

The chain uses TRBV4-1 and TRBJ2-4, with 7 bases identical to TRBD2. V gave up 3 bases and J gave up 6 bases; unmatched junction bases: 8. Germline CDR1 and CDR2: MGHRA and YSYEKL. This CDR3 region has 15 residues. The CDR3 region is CASSQDGGTVNIQYF. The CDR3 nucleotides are TGCGCCAGCAGCCAGGACGGGGGGACCGTAAACATTCAGTACTTC.

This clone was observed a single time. The CDR3 loop is CASSRLGGGNSPLHF. CDR3 DNA: TGTGCCAGCAGCCGCCTAGGCGGGGGAAATTCACCCCTCCACTTT. The chain carries TRBV14 and TRBJ1-6, with D possibly matching TRBD1 (5 bases). The length of the CDR3 is 15 residues. Germline assignment: CDR1 SGHDN and CDR2 FVKESK. Trimming cost V 4 bases and J 7 bases, with 14 bases left between them.

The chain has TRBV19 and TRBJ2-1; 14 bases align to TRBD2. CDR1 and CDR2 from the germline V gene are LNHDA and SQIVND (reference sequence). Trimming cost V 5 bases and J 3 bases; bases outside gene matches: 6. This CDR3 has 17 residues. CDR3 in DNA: TGTGCCAGTAGTTTACCCGGGACTAGCGGGGGCTACAATGAGCAGTTCTTC. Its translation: CASSLPGTSGGYNEQFF.

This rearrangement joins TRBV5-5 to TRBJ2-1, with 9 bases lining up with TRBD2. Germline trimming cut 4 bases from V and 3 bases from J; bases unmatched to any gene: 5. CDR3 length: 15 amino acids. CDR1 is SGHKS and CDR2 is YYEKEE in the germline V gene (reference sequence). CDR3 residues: CASSQGLAVYNEQFF. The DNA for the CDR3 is TGTGCCAGCAGCCAGGGACTAGCAGTCTACAATGAGCAGTTCTTC.

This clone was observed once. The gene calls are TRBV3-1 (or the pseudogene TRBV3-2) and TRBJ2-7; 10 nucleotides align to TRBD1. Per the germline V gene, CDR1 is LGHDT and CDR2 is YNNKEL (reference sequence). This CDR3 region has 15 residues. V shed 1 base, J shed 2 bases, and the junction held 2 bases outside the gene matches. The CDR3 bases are TGTGCCAGCAGCCAAGGACAGGGGGCGCCCTACGAGCAGTACTTC. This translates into CASSQGQGAPYEQYF.

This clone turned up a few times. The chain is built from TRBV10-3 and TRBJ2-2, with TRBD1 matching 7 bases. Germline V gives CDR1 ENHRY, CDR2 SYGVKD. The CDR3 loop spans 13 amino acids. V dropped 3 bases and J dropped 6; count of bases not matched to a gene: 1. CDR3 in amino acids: CAISEQGSGELFF. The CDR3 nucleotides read TGTGCCATCAGTGAACAGGGGTCCGGGGAGCTGTTTTTT.

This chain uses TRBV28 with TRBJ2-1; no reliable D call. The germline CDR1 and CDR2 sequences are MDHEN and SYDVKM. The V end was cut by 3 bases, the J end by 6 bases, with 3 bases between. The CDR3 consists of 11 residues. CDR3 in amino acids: CASSFSNEQFF. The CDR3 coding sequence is TGTGCCAGCAGTTTCAGCAATGAGCAGTTCTTC.

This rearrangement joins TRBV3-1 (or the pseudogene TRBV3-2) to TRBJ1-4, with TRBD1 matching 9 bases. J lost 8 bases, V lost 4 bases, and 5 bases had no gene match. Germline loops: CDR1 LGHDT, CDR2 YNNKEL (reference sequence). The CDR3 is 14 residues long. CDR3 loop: CASSLQGAGEKLFF. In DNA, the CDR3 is TGTGCCAGCAGCCTACAGGGGGCCGGGGAAAAACTGTTTTTT.

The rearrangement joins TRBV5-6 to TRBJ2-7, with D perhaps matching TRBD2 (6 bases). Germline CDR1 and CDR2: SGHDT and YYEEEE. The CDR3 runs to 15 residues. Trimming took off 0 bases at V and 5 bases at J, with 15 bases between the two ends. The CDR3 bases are TGTGCCAGCAGCTTGGGAGACCGGGGGATCGACGAGCAGTACTTC. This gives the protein CASSLGDRGIDEQYF.

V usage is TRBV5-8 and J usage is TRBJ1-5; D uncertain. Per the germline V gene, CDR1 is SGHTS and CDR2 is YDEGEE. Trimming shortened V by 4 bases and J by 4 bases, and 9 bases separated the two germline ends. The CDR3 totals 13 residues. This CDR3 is CASSGWTNQPQHF. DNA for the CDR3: TGTGCCAGCAGCGGCTGGACTAATCAGCCCCAGCATTTT.

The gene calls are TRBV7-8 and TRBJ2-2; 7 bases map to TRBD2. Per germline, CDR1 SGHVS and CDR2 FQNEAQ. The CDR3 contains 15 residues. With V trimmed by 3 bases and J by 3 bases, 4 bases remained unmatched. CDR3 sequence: CASSLFSGDTGELFF. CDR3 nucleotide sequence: TGTGCCAGCAGCTTGTTCAGCGGGGACACCGGGGAGCTGTTTTTT.

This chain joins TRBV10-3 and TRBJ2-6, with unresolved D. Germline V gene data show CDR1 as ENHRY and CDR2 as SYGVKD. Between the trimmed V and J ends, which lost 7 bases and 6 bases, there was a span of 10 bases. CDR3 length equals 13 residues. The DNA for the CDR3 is TGTGCCATCACCGCAGTTGAGGCCAACGTCCTGACTTTC. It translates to CAITAVEANVLTF.

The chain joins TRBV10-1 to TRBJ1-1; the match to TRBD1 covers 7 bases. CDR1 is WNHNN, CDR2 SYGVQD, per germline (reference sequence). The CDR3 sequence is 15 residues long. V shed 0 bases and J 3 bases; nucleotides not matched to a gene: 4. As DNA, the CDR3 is TGCGCCAGCAGTGAGTCGGGGACAGAACACACTGAAGCTTTCTTT. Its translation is CASSESGTEHTEAFF.